This T cell receptor beta chain was captured in a study of T cell changes during pregnancy in multiple sclerosis. This CDR3 comprises 16 residues. The V end lost 3 bases, the J end lost 1 base, and 13 bases lay between the germline ends. Germline lookup yields CDR1 MDHEN and CDR2 SYDVKM. TCRdb's table, derived via immunoSEQ multiplex PCR, lists solely in-frame clones and lacks some. This table has almost 50,000 clones, roughly 94% appearing once. The TCR originated in a female donor with multiple sclerosis, enrolled in a pregnancy study. Sequenced here: CD4+ T cells from peripheral blood mononuclear cells, sampled in the third trimester of pregnancy. This chain links TRBV28 with TRBJ2-4, with D possibly TRBD1 on 6 matching bases. In nucleotides, the CDR3 is TGTGCCAGCAGTTTTCAGGGGAATGGTGCCAAAAACATTCAGTACTTC. Its translation: CASSFQGNGAKNIQYF. Variable domain in full (rest from reference TRBV28 and TRBJ2-4): DVKVTQSSRYLVKRTGEKVFLECVQDMDHENMFWYRQDPGLGLRLIYFSYDVKMKEKGDIPEGYSVSREKKERFSLILESASTNQTSMYLCASSFQGNGAKNIQYFGAGTRLSVL.